The 25 T cell receptor beta chains below were found in one sample sequenced in a study of identical twins. TCRdb analysed the 5' RACE reads with MiXCR anew, one entry per CDR3 protein. The sample carries some 500,000 distinct CDR3 sequences, 22% recorded once. The data were also submitted as part of a second study, on T cells expressing NK-cell markers.

The source material was CD4+ T cells sorted from blood. All receptors derive from a woman aged 18-29 years in good health.

This clonotype was seen at least ten times. The chain has TRBV10-3 and TRBJ2-1, with 8 bases fitting TRBD2. CDR3 length equals 14 residues. Germline CDR1 ENHRY, CDR2 SYGVKD. The trim removed 11 bases at V and 0 bases at J, leaving 6 bases unmatched. CDR3 protein: CAVQSGSSYNEQFF. The CDR3 region has the DNA TGTGCCGTCCAGAGCGGGAGCTCCTACAATGAGCAGTTCTTC.

This clonotype was picked up a small number of times. This sequence joins TRBV28 and TRBJ1-5, with a possible D match to TRBD1 (5 bases). The CDR3 loop spans 14 amino acids. The germline V and J ends were trimmed by 6 bases and 7 bases, with 16 bases remaining between them. CDR1 and CDR2 from the germline V gene are MDHEN and SYDVKM. CDR3 loop: CASSPGWGGQPQHF. DNA of the CDR3: TGTGCCAGCAGCCCCGGTTGGGGCGGGCAGCCCCAGCATTTT.

This clonotype occurred a few times. The V call is TRBV11-2, the J call TRBJ2-5; 9 bases fit TRBD1. Germline V CDR1 and CDR2: SGHAT, FQNNGV. The V and J ends lost 4 bases and 5 bases, in that order; junction bases with no gene match: 20. CDR3 length equals 19 residues. The CDR3 reads CASSSSYPGTGIFGETQYF. CDR3 DNA: TGTGCCAGCAGCTCGTCTTATCCCGGGACAGGGATCTTCGGGGAGACCCAGTACTTC.

This clonotype was observed at least ten times. This chain connects TRBV20-1 to TRBJ1-4; D may be TRBD1 (5 bases). The germline gives CDR1 DFQATT, CDR2 SNEGSKA (reference sequence). Trimming removed 6 bases from V and 3 bases from J, with 14 bases in between. The CDR3 runs to 14 residues. CDR3 nucleotide sequence: TGCAGTGCAAAAACAGGAAGGGCTAATGAAAAACTGTTTTTT. This sequence encodes CSAKTGRANEKLFF.

This clonotype was seen a handful of times. The chain has TRBV20-1 and TRBJ1-1; no firm D call. Germline CDR1 DFQATT, CDR2 SNEGSKA (reference sequence). Trimming shortened V by 6 bases and J by 2 bases, and 16 bases separated the two germline ends. The CDR3 runs to 14 residues. The CDR3 coding sequence is TGCAGTGCCGTACAAGGGCACCTAAACACTGAAGCTTTCTTT. Protein: CSAVQGHLNTEAFF.

The V and J genes are TRBV20-1 and TRBJ2-2; D not resolved. This CDR3 region has 13 residues. CDR1 is DFQATT and CDR2 is SNEGSKA in the germline V gene (reference sequence). Trimming pared 3 bases from V and 4 bases from J, leaving 9 bases between. The CDR3 DNA reads TGCAGTGCTAGTTTTCCCGGCACCGGGGAGCTGTTTTTT. Residues: CSASFPGTGELFF.

To note about this clonotype: A much larger clone lies a single base off, so this may be a read error. The genes are TRBV20-1 and TRBJ2-3; 8 bases are a match to TRBD1. Germline V gene data show CDR1 as DFQATT and CDR2 as SNEGSKA (reference sequence). The CDR3 consists of 13 residues. J lost 1 base, V lost 6 bases, and 3 bases had no gene match. CDR3 coding DNA: TGCAGTGCGCTCAGGGGGCGCACAGATACGCAGTATTTT. This sequence encodes CSALRGRTDTQYF.

The chain carries TRBV6-1 and TRBJ2-1; D is perhaps TRBD1 or TRBD2 (6 bases each). Trimming shortened V by 7 bases and J by 7 bases, and 20 bases separated the two germline ends. Germline assignment: CDR1 MNHNS and CDR2 SASEGT. This CDR3 contains 15 residues. The CDR3 DNA sequence: TGTGCCAGCACCAAAGGGGGAGGAGGTAGGAATGAGCAGTTCTTC. Its translation: CASTKGGGGRNEQFF.

The CDR3 DNA reads TGTGCCAGCAGCTTAGCAGCGGGGGCGCTAAAAACGAATGAGCAGTTCTTC. It codes for CASSLAAGALKTNEQFF. The chain employs TRBV11-3 and TRBJ2-1; TRBD2 aligns across 8 bases. Germline-derived CDR1 and CDR2 are SGHNT and YENEEA. The CDR3 is made up of 17 amino acids. V lost 1 base, J lost 7 bases, and 12 bases stayed unmatched.

V usage is TRBV20-1 and J usage is TRBJ2-7; D remains unclear. The CDR3 covers 13 residues. Germline V gene lookup returns CDR1 DFQATT and CDR2 SNEGSKA (reference sequence). The V end was cut by 7 bases, the J end by 0 bases, with 13 bases between. The CDR3: CSVAGFASYEQYF. In nucleotides, the CDR3 is TGCAGTGTAGCCGGCTTTGCCTCCTACGAGCAGTACTTC.

The rearrangement joins TRBV5-1 to TRBJ2-3, with 7 bases lining up with TRBD1. Germline values: CDR1 SGHRS, CDR2 YFSETQ. V shed 7 bases and J 4 bases; nucleotides not matched to a gene: 9. The CDR3 consists of 14 residues. DNA for the CDR3: TGCGCCAGCGGTGTCGGGACAGTGGCAGATACGCAGTATTTT. The encoded protein is CASGVGTVADTQYF. Looking up the rest from reference TRBV5-1 and TRBJ2-3 gives the full variable domain: KAGVTQTPRYLIKTRGQQVTLSCSPISGHRSVSWYQQTPGQGLQFLFEYFSETQRNKGNFPGRFSGRQFSNSRSEMNVSTLELGDSALYLCASGVGTVADTQYFGPGTRLTVL.

The V call is TRBV7-8, the J call TRBJ2-2, with 8 positions matching TRBD1. Germline CDR1 is SGHVS and CDR2 is FQNEAQ. The CDR3 spans 15 residues. The J segment lost 4 bases and the V segment lost 1 base, leaving 2 bases of the junction unmatched. The CDR3 protein is CASSLVDRATGELFF. CDR3 bases: TGTGCCAGCAGCTTAGTGGACAGGGCCACCGGGGAGCTGTTTTTT.

This clonotype was found many times. The chain couples TRBV5-1 to TRBJ2-7, with D maybe TRBD1 (6 bases). The CDR3 has 13 amino acids. In germline, CDR1 is SGHRS, CDR2 YFSETQ. Trimming took 4 bases from V and 4 from J, leaving 12 bases between them. The CDR3 reads CASSPTGAYEQYF. CDR3 nucleotide sequence: TGCGCCAGCAGCCCGACAGGAGCATACGAGCAGTACTTC.

The table lists this clonotype with many counts. This chain uses TRBV20-1 with TRBJ2-1; tentatively, D is TRBD2 (6 bases). V was pared by 4 bases and J by 12 bases, with 13 bases between. Germline lookup yields CDR1 DFQATT and CDR2 SNEGSKA (reference sequence). The CDR3 consists of 11 residues. The DNA for the CDR3 is TGCAGTGCTAAAGTTCGGGGGAGGCAGTTCTTC. Protein sequence: CSAKVRGRQFF.

The chain recombines TRBV20-1 with TRBJ1-2; D perhaps matches TRBD1 (6 bases). Trimming left V 6 bases short and J 6 bases short, with 17 bases between. The CDR3 length is 13 residues. The germline gives CDR1 DFQATT, CDR2 SNEGSKA (reference sequence). The CDR3 region is CSASLLQGDGYTF. The CDR3, as DNA: TGCAGTGCCTCCCTCCTACAGGGAGATGGCTACACCTTC.

This clonotype was seen at least ten times. The chain recombines TRBV7-2 with TRBJ2-5, with 7 nucleotides matching TRBD2. The CDR3 covers 14 residues. V was pared by 0 bases and J by 6 bases, with 4 bases of the junction left unmatched. In germline, CDR1 is SGHTA, CDR2 FQGNSA. CDR3 protein: CASSLAGGEKTQYF. The CDR3 nucleotides are TGTGCCAGCAGCTTAGCTGGGGGGGAAAAGACCCAGTACTTC.

The DNA of the CDR3 is TGCAGCTTCCCTCGGGGATCTGGCTACACCTTC. Translated: CSFPRGSGYTF. This rearrangement joins TRBV20-1 to TRBJ1-2, with D unclear. CDR3 size: 11 residues. Per germline, CDR1 DFQATT and CDR2 SNEGSKA (reference sequence).

The chain uses TRBV30 and TRBJ2-7, with 9 bases that match TRBD2. CDR1 is GTSNPN, CDR2 SVGIG, per germline (reference sequence). The trim removed 8 bases at V and 4 bases at J, leaving 12 bases unmatched. The CDR3 is made up of 14 amino acids. CDR3 DNA sequence: TGTGCCGGGACGGGGCTAGCGGGAAAGTACGAGCAGTACTTC. Protein: CAGTGLAGKYEQYF.

This clonotype was counted only a few times. The gene calls are TRBV20-1 and TRBJ2-1; 9 nucleotides align to TRBD2. There are 15 residues in the CDR3. The ends lost 4 bases at V and 4 bases at J; junction bases unmatched: 8. Germline V gene lookup returns CDR1 DFQATT and CDR2 SNEGSKA (reference sequence). The CDR3 loop reads CSAKSLAGSYNEQFF. CDR3 in DNA: TGCAGTGCTAAATCCCTAGCGGGGTCGTACAATGAGCAGTTCTTC.

The chain has TRBV11-2 and TRBJ2-7; TRBD2 might be the D (5 bases). CDR1 is SGHAT and CDR2 is FQNNGV in the germline V gene. The length of the CDR3 is 16 residues. Trimming took 7 bases from V and 5 from J, leaving 24 bases between them. The CDR3 is CASTKESASRYHEQYF. The CDR3 DNA is TGTGCCAGCACCAAAGAGTCGGCTAGCAGGTACCACGAGCAGTACTTC.

The rearrangement uses TRBV30 and TRBJ2-7, with D perhaps TRBD1 (5 bases). Trimming cost V 2 bases and J 1 base, with 6 bases left between them. The CDR3 consists of 12 residues. The germline CDR1 and CDR2 sequences are GTSNPN and SVGIG (reference sequence). This chain's CDR3 is CAWSKGSYEQYF. The CDR3 DNA reads as TGTGCCTGGAGTAAGGGGTCCTACGAGCAGTACTTC.

This clonotype occurred a few times. The rearrangement uses TRBV12-3 or TRBV12-4 and TRBJ2-7; D is possibly TRBD2 (5 bases). The CDR3 sequence is 16 residues long. With 0 bases removed from V and 4 bases from J, the gap between germline ends came to 16 bases. The CDR3 reads CASSLASGIRTYEQYF. As DNA, the CDR3 is TGTGCCAGCAGTTTAGCATCCGGGATCCGCACTTACGAGCAGTACTTC.

CDR3 in amino acids: CASSLNEGGTGAFF. CDR3 sequence (DNA): TGTGCCAGCAGCCTAAACGAGGGGGGAACGGGGGCTTTCTTT. The chain carries TRBV7-3 and TRBJ1-1, with D possibly being TRBD1 (6 bases). The V gene's germline CDR1 is SGHTA and CDR2 FQGTGA. This CDR3 spans 14 amino acids. V was trimmed by 5 bases and J by 11 bases, leaving 21 bases between them.

This clonotype was counted many times. V usage is TRBV20-1 and J usage is TRBJ2-2; 7 nucleotides line up with TRBD1. V was pared by 6 bases and J by 6 bases, with 7 bases of the junction left unmatched. This CDR3 is 13 amino acids long. Germline assignment: CDR1 DFQATT and CDR2 SNEGSKA (reference sequence). CDR3 loop: CSATDRVPGELFF. The CDR3 DNA sequence: TGCAGTGCGACCGACAGGGTGCCCGGGGAGCTGTTTTTT.

This clonotype has only a few counts. The chain links TRBV12-3 or TRBV12-4 to TRBJ1-4, with 7 bases aligning to TRBD1. The CDR3 runs to 15 residues. Trimming at V came to 6 bases and at J to 8 bases, leaving 12 bases not matched to a gene. CDR3 residues: CASSPSTGAVEKLFF. CDR3 in DNA: TGTGCCAGCAGCCCCTCCACAGGGGCGGTGGAAAAACTGTTTTTT.